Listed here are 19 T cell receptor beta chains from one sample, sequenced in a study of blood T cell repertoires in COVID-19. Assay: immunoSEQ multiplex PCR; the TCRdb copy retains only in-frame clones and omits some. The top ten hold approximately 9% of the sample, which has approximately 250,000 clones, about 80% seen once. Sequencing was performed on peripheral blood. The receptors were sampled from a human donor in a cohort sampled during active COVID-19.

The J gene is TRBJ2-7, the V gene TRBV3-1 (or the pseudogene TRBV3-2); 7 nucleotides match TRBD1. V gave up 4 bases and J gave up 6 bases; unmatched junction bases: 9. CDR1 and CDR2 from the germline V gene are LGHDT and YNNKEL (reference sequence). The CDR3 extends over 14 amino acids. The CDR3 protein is CASSPLWTGGEQYF. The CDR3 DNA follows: TGTGCCAGCAGCCCGTTATGGACAGGCGGCGAGCAGTACTTC.

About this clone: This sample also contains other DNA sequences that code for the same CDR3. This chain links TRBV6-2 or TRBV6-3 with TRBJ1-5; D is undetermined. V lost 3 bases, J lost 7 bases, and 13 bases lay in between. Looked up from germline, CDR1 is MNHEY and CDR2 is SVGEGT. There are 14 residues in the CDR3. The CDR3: CASSYPGFGQPQHF. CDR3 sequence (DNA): TGTGCCAGCAGTTATCCGGGGTTCGGCCAGCCCCAGCATTTT.

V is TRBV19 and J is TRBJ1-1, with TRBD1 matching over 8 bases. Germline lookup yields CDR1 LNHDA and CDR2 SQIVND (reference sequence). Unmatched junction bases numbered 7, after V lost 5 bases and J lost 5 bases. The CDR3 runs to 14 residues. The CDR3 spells CASSAHRGVTEAFF. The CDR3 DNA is TGTGCCAGTAGTGCCCACAGGGGGGTGACTGAAGCTTTCTTT.

CDR3 amino acids: CASSLVGRGPDEQYF. In DNA, the CDR3 is TGTGCCAGCAGCTTAGTGGGGCGGGGCCCCGACGAGCAGTACTTC. The V and J genes are TRBV7-2 and TRBJ2-7, with a weak D call TRBD2 (6 bases). Trimming cost V 1 base and J 5 bases, with 15 bases left between them. The CDR3 is made up of 15 amino acids. CDR1 and CDR2 (germline): SGHTA, FQGNSA.

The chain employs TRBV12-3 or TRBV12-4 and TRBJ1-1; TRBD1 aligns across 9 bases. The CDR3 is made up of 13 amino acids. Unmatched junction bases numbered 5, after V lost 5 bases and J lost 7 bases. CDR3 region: CASSLGQGLEAFF. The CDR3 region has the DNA TGTGCCAGCAGTCTGGGACAGGGCCTTGAAGCTTTCTTT.

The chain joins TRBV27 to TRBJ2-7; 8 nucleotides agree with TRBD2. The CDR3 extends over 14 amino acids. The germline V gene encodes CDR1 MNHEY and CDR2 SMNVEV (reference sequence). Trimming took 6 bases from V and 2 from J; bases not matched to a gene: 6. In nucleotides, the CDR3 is TGTGCCAGCAGCCCAAGCGGGAGACCCTACGAGCAGTACTTC. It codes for CASSPSGRPYEQYF.

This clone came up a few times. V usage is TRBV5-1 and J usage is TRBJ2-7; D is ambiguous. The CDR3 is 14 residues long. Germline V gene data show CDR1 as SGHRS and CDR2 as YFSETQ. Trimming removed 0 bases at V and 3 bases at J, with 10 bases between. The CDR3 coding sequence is TGCGCCAGCAGCTTGGGTAGACAAAGCTACGAGCAGTACTTC. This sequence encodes CASSLGRQSYEQYF. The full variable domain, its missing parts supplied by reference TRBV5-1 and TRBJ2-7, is KAGVTQTPRYLIKTRGQQVTLSCSPISGHRSVSWYQQTPGQGLQFLFEYFSETQRNKGNFPGRFSGRQFSNSRSEMNVSTLELGDSALYLCASSLGRQSYEQYFGPGTRLTVT.

CDR3 amino acids: CSVEFRTEAFF. Written as DNA, the CDR3 is TGCAGCGTTGAATTCCGAACAGAAGCTTTCTTT. The rearrangement joins TRBV29-1 to TRBJ1-1; D uncertain. Germline-derived CDR1 and CDR2 are SQVTM and ANQGSEA. The V end lost 2 bases, the J end lost 8 bases, and 9 bases lay between the germline ends. The CDR3 totals 11 residues.

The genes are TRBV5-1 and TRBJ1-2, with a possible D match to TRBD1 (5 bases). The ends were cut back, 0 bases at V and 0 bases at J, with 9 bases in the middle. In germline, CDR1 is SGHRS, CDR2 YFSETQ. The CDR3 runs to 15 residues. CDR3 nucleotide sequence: TGCGCCAGCAGCTTGGGACAGCAACCTAACTATGGCTACACCTTC. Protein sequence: CASSLGQQPNYGYTF.

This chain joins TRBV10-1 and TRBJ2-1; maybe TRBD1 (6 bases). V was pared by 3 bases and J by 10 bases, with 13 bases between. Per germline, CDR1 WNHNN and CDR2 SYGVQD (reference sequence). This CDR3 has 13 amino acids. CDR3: CASSDTGQEEQFF. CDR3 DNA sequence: TGCGCCAGCAGTGATACGGGACAAGAAGAGCAGTTCTTC.

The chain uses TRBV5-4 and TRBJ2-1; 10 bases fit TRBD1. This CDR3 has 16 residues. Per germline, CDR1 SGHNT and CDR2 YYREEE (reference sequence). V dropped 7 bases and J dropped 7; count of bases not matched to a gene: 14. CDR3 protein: CASRGPRTGGGNEQFF. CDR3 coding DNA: TGTGCCAGCCGGGGCCCTCGGACAGGGGGTGGAAATGAGCAGTTCTTC. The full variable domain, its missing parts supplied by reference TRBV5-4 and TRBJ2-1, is ETGVTQSPTHLIKTRGQQVTLRCSSQSGHNTVSWYQQALGQGPQFIFQYYREEENGRGNFPPRFSGLQFPNYSSELNVNALELDDSALYLCASRGPRTGGGNEQFFGPGTRLTVL.

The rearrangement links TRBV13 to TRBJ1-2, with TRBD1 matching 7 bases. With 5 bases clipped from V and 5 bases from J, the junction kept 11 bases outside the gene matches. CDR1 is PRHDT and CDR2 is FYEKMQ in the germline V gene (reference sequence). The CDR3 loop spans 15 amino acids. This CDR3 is CASSPRGQTVYGYTF. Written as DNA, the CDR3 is TGTGCCAGCAGCCCCCGGGGACAGACAGTTTATGGCTACACCTTC.

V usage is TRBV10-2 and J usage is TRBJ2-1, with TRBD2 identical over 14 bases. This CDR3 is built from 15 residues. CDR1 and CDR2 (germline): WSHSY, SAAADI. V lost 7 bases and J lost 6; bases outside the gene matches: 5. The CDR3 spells CASIKTSGGANEQFF. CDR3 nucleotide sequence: TGCGCCAGCATCAAGACTAGCGGGGGGGCCAATGAGCAGTTCTTC.

CDR3 loop: CATRIGSSYNSPLHF. DNA of the CDR3: TGTGCCACCAGAATCGGGAGCTCCTATAATTCACCCCTCCACTTT. V gene TRBV15 combines with J gene TRBJ1-6; D gene uncertain. The ends were cut back, 6 bases at V and 0 bases at J, with 9 bases in the middle. Germline V gene data show CDR1 as LNHNV and CDR2 as YYDKDF (reference sequence). The CDR3 has 15 amino acids.

The CDR3 nucleotides are TGTGCCAGCAGTTCTAAACTAGCGGGGCCTACCGGGGAGCTGTTTTTT. Its translation: CASSSKLAGPTGELFF. V usage is TRBV5-4 and J usage is TRBJ2-2; 10 bases agree with TRBD2. There are 16 residues in the CDR3. Trimming removed 5 bases from V and 5 bases from J; junction bases left unmatched: 9. Germline loops: CDR1 SGHNT, CDR2 YYREEE (reference sequence). Variable domain in full (rest from reference TRBV5-4 and TRBJ2-2): ETGVTQSPTHLIKTRGQQVTLRCSSQSGHNTVSWYQQALGQGPQFIFQYYREEENGRGNFPPRFSGLQFPNYSSELNVNALELDDSALYLCASSSKLAGPTGELFFGEGSRLTVL.

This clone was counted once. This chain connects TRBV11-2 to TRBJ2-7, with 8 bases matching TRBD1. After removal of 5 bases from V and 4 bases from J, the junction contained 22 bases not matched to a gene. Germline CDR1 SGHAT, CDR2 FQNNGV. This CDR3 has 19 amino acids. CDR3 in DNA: TGTGCCAGCAGCCCACCCCCGGTGTATGGCGGACAGGGATTATACGAGCAGTACTTC. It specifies CASSPPPVYGGQGLYEQYF.

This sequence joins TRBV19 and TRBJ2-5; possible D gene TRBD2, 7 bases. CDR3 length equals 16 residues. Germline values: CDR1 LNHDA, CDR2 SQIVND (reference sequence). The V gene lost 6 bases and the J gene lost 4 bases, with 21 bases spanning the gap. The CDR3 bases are TGTGCCAGTAGAACCCAAGCGGGGACGGGGGCAGAGACCCAGTACTTC. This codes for CASRTQAGTGAETQYF.

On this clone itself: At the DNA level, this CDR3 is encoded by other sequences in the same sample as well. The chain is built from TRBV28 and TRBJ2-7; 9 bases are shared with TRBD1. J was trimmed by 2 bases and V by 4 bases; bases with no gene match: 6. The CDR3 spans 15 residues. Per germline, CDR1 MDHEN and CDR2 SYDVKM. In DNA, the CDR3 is TGTGCCAGCAGTTCGCCCGGACAGGGGACCTACGAGCAGTACTTC. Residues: CASSSPGQGTYEQYF.

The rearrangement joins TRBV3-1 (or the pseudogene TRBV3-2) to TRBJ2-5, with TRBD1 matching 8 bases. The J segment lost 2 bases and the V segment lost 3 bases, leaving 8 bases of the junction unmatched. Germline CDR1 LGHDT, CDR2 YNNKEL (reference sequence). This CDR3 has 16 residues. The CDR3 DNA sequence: TGTGCCAGCAGCCAGTACAGGGGGACCTTACAAGAGACCCAGTACTTC. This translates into CASSQYRGTLQETQYF.